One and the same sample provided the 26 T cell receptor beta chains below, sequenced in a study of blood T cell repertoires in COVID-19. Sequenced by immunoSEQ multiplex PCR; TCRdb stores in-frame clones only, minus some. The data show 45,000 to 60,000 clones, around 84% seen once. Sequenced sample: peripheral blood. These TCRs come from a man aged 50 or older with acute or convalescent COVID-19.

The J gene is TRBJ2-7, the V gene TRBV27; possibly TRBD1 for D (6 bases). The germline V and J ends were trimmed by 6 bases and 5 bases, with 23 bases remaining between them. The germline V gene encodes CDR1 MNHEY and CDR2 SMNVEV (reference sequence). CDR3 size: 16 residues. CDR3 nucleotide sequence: TGTGCCAGCAGAGCCCTCAGGGGAAAGAGCCTCGACGAGCAGTACTTC. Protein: CASRALRGKSLDEQYF.

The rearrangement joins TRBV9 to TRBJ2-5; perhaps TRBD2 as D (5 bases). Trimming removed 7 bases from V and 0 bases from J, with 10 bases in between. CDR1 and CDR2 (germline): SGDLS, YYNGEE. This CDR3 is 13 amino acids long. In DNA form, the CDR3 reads TGTGCCAGCGGGGAGCCCAACCAAGAGACCCAGTACTTC. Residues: CASGEPNQETQYF.

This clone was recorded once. CDR3: CASSPTGPYEQYF. The CDR3 DNA follows: TGTGCCAGCAGCCCCACAGGGCCCTACGAGCAGTACTTC. This sequence joins TRBV7-9 and TRBJ2-7, with TRBD1 as a possible D gene (6 bases). The CDR3 is made up of 13 amino acids. Trimming removed 5 bases from V and 2 bases from J, with 10 bases in between. Germline values: CDR1 SEHNR, CDR2 FQNEAQ (reference sequence). Filled out from reference TRBV7-9 and TRBJ2-7, the complete variable domain reads DTGVSQNPRHKITKRGQNVTFRCDPISEHNRLYWYRQTLGQGPEFLTYFQNEAQLEKSRLLSDRFSAERPKGSFSTLEIQRTEQGDSAMYLCASSPTGPYEQYFGPGTRLTVT.

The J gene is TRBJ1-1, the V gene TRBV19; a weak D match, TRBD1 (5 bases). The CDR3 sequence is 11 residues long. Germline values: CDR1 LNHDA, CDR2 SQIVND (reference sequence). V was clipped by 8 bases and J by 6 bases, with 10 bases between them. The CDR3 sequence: CASGGEAEAFF. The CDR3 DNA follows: TGTGCCAGTGGGGGGGAGGCTGAAGCTTTCTTT.

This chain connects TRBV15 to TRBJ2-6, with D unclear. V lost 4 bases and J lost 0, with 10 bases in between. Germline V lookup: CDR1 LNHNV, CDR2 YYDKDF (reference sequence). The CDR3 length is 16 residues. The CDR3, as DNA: TGTGCCACCAGCAACGGTCAGGCCTCTGGGGCCAACGTCCTGACTTTC. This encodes CATSNGQASGANVLTF.

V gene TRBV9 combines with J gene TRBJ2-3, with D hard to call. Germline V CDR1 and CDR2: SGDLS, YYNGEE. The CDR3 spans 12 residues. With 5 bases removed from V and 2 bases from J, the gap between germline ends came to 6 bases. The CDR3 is CASRRLTDTQYF. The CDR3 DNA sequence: TGTGCCAGCAGGAGACTCACAGATACGCAGTATTTT.

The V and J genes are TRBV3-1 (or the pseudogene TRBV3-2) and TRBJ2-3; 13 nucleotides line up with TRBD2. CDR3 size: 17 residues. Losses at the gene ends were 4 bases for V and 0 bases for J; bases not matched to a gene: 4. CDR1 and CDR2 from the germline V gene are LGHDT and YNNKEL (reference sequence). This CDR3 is CASSRRTSGGSTDTQYF. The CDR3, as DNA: TGTGCCAGCAGCCGTCGGACTAGCGGGGGTAGCACAGATACGCAGTATTTT.

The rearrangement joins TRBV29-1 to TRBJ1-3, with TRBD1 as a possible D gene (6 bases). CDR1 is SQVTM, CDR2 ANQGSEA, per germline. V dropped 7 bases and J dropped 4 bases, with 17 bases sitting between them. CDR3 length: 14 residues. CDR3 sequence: CSAAGRGAGNTIYF. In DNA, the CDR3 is TGCAGCGCTGCAGGCAGGGGTGCAGGAAACACCATATATTTT. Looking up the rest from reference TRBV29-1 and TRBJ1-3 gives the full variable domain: SAVISQKPSRDICQRGTSLTIQCQVDSQVTMMFWYRQQPGQSLTLIATANQGSEATYESGFVIDKFPISRPNLTFSTLTVSNMSPEDSSIYLCSAAGRGAGNTIYFGEGSWLTVV.

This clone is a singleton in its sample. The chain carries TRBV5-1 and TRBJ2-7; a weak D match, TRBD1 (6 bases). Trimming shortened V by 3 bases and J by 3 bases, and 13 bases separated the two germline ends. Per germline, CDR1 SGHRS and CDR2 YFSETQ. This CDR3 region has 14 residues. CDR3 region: CASSWGRGGYEQYF. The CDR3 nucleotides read TGCGCCAGCAGCTGGGGCAGGGGCGGCTACGAGCAGTACTTC.

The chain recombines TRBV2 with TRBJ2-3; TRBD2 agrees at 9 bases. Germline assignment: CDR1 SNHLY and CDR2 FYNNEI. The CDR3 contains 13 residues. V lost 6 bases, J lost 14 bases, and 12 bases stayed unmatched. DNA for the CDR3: TGTGCCAGCAGCCCGGGTTCTAGCGGGGTACGGTATTTT. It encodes CASSPGSSGVRYF.

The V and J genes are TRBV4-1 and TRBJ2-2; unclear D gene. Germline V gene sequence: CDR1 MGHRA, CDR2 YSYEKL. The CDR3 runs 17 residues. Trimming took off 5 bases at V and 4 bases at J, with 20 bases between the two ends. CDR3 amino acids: CASSIRIALLVTGELFF. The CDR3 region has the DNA TGCGCCAGCAGCATACGGATAGCCCTATTGGTCACCGGGGAGCTGTTTTTT.

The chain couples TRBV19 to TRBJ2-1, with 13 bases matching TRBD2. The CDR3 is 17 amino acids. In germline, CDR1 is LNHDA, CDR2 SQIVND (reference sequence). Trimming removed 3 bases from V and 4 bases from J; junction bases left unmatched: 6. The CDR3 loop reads CASSMWTSGSFYNEQFF. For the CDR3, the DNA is TGTGCCAGTAGTATGTGGACTAGCGGGAGTTTTTACAATGAGCAGTTCTTC.

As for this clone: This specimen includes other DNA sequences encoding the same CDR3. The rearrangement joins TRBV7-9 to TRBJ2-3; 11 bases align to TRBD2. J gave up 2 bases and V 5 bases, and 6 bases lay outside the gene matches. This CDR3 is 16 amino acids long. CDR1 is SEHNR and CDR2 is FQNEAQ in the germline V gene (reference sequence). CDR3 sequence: CASSPGTSGYTDTQYF. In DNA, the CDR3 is TGTGCCAGCAGCCCCGGGACTAGCGGATACACAGATACGCAGTATTTT.

CDR3 in amino acids: CASRMGQNTGELFF. The CDR3 DNA sequence: TGTGCCAGCAGGATGGGACAGAACACCGGGGAGCTGTTTTTT. V usage is TRBV6-6 and J usage is TRBJ2-2; a weak D match, TRBD1 (6 bases). V gave up 6 bases and J gave up 1 base, with 9 bases separating them. From germline, CDR1 is MNHNY and CDR2 SVGAGI (reference sequence). This CDR3 has 14 residues.

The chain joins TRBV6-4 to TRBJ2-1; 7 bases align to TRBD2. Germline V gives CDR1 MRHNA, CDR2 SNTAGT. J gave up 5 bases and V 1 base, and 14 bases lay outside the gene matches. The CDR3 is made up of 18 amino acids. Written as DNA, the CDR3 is TGTGCCAGCAGTGACTGTTGGCCAAAGCGGGAAAGCCACAATGAGCAGTTCTTC. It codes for CASSDCWPKRESHNEQFF.

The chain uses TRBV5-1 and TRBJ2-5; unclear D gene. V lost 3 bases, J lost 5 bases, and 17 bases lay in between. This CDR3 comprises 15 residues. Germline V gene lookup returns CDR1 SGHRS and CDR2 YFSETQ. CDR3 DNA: TGCGCCAGCAGCTCGCGACCGAATAGCCGGGAGACCCAGTACTTC. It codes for CASSSRPNSRETQYF.

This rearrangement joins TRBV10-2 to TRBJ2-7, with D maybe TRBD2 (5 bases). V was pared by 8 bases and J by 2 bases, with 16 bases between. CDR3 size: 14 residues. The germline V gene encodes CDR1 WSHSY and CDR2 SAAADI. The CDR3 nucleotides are TGCGCCAGCGGGCCCGGACTTATGACCTACGAGCAGTACTTC. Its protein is CASGPGLMTYEQYF.

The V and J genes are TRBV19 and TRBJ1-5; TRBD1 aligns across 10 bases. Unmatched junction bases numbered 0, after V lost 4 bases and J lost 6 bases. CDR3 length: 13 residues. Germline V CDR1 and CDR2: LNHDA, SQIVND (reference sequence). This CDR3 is CASSRTGGQPQHF. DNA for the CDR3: TGTGCCAGTAGTAGGACAGGGGGTCAGCCCCAGCATTTT. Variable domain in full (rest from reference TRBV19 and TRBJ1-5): DGGITQSPKYLFRKEGQNVTLSCEQNLNHDAMYWYRQDPGQGLRLIYYSQIVNDFQKGDIAEGYSVSREKKESFPLTVTSAQKNPTAFYLCASSRTGGQPQHFGDGTRLSIL.

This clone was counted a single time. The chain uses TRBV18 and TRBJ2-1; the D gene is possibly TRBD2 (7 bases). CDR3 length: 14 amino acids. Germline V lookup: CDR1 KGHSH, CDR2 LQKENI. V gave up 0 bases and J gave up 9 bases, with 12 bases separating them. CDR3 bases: TGTGCCAGCTCACCACCGGGGGGGCGGGGTGAGCAGTTCTTC. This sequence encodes CASSPPGGRGEQFF.

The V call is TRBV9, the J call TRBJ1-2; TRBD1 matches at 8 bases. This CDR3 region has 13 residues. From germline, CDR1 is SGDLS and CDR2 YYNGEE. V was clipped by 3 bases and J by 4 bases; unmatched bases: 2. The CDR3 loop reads CASSGQGIYGYTF. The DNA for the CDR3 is TGTGCCAGCAGCGGACAGGGGATCTATGGCTACACCTTC.

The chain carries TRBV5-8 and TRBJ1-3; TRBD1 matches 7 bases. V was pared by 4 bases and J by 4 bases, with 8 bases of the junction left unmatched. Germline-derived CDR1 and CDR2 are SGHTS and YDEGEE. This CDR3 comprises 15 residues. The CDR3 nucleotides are TGTGCCAGCAGCATTGGACAGGTCGGAGGAAACACCATATATTTT. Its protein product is CASSIGQVGGNTIYF.

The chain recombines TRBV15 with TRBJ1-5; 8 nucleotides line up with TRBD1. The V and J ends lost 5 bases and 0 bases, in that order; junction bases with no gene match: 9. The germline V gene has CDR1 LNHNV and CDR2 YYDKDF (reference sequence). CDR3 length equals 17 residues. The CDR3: CATSSTPGTGSNQPQHF. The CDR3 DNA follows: TGTGCCACCAGCTCCACTCCCGGGACAGGTAGCAATCAGCCCCAGCATTTT.

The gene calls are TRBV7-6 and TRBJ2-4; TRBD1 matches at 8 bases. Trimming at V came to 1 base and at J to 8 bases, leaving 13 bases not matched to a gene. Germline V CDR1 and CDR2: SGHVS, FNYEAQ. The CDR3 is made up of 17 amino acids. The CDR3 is CASSLGGTVRGLDIQYF. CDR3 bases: TGTGCCAGCAGCTTAGGGGGCACCGTCAGGGGGCTGGACATTCAGTACTTC.

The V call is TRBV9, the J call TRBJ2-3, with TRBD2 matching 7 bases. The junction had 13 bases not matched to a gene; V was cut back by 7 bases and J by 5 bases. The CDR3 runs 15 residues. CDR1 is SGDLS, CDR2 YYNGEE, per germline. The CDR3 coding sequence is TGTGCCAGCTCTCGGAGTGGACTAGGTGAAGATACGCAGTATTTT. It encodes CASSRSGLGEDTQYF.

The CDR3 sequence: CASSFLGAGEQFF. Written as DNA, the CDR3 is TGCGCCAGCAGCTTCCTGGGGGCAGGCGAGCAGTTCTTC. The chain carries TRBV5-1 and TRBJ2-1; TRBD1 might be the D (6 bases). Between the trimmed V and J ends, which lost 2 bases and 10 bases, there was a span of 13 bases. CDR1 is SGHRS and CDR2 is YFSETQ in the germline V gene. The length of the CDR3 is 13 residues.

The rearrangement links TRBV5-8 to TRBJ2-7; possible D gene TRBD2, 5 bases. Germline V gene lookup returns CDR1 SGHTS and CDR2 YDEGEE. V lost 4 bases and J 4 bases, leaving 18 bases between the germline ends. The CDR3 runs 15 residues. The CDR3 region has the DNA TGTGCCAGCAGCCCGCGAGGTGGGAGTCGATACGAGCAGTACTTC. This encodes CASSPRGGSRYEQYF.